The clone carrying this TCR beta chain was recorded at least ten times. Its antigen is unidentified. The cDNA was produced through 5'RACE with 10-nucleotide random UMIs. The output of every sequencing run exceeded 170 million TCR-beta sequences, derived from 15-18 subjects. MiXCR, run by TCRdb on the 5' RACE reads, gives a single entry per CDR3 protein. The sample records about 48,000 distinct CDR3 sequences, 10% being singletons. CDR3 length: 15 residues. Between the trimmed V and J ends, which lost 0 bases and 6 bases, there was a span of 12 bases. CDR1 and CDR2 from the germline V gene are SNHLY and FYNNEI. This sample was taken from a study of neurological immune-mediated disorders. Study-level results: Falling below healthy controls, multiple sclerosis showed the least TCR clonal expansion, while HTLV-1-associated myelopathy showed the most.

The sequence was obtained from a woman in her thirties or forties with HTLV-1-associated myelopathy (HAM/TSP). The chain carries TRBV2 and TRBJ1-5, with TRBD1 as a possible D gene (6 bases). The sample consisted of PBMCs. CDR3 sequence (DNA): TGTGCCAGCAGTGAAGCGCGGGGGGCAGGTCAGCCCCAGCATTTT. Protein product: CASSEARGAGQPQHF.